These T cell receptor beta chains were read from a single sample in a study of T cells in localized non-small cell lung cancer. Data came from immunoSEQ multiplex PCR; TCRdb stores just in-frame clones and leaves some out. The sample consists of about 2,000 clones, about 23% of them appearing once. Sequenced here: lung tumor tissue, sampled before any cancer treatment. The receptors derive from a female donor of 60 years or more with stage II lung adenocarcinoma. Both conserved end residues are part of each CDR3. A row's size may be missing; if present it is once, few, many or a size class.

TRBV6-8	medium-sized	TRBJ2-7	CASSFSGHPSRYEQYF
TRBV19	.	TRBJ2-1	CASNIQGAGNEQFF
TRBV19	.	TRBJ2-7	CASKPGGRHEQYF
TRBV10-3	few	TRBJ2-1	CAISSGRYNEQFF
TRBV11-3	medium-sized	TRBJ1-6	CASSLPGGAGSSPLHF
TRBV19	.	TRBJ1-2	CASSTGPGNYGYTF
TRBV5-1	.	TRBJ2-7	CASSMTHLAGRSYEQYF
TRBV18	few	TRBJ1-1	CASSPLPSTGMNTEAFF
TRBV6-8	few	TRBJ1-4	CASTGEEGRYEKLFF
TRBV18	few	TRBJ1-1	CASSLQTNTEAFF
TRBV5-1	.	TRBJ1-4	CASKGTYATNEKLFF